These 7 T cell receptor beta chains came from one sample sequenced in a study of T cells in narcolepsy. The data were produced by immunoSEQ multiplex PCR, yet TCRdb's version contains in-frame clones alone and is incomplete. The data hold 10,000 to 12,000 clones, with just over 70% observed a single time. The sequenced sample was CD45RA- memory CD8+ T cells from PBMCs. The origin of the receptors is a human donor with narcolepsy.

CDR3 DNA sequence: TGCAGCGCCTGGGGTGGGGTCGACACTGGGGCCAACGTCCTGACTTTC. Its translation: CSAWGGVDTGANVLTF. The chain couples TRBV29-1 to TRBJ2-6; D is unclear. Germline V CDR1 and CDR2: SQVTM, ANQGSEA. The length of the CDR3 is 16 residues. Trimming pared 7 bases from V and 2 bases from J, leaving 18 bases between.

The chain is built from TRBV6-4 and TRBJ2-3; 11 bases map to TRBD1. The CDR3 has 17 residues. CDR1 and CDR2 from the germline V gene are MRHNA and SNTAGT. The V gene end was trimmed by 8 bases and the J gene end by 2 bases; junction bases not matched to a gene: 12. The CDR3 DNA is TGTGCCAGCGCACCGGGACAGGGGGGTTTTGCCACAGATACGCAGTATTTT. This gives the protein CASAPGQGGFATDTQYF.

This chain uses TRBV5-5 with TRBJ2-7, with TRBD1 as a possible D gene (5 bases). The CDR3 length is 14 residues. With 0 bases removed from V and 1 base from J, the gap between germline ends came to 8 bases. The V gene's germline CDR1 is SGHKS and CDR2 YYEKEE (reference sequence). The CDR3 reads CASSLVRASYEQYF. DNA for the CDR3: TGTGCCAGCAGCTTGGTCAGGGCATCCTACGAGCAGTACTTC.

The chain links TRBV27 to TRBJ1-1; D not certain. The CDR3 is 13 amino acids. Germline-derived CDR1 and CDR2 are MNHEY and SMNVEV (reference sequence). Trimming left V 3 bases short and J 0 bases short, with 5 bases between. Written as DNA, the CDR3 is TGTGCCAGCAGTTTGGGGTTGAACACTGAAGCTTTCTTT. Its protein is CASSLGLNTEAFF.

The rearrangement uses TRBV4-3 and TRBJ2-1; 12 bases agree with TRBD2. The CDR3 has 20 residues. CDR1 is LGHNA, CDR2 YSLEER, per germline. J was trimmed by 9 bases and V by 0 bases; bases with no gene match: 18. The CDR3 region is CASSQDSVLAGGIIYVEQFF. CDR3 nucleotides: TGCGCCAGCAGCCAAGATAGCGTACTAGCGGGGGGAATAATTTATGTTGAGCAGTTCTTC.

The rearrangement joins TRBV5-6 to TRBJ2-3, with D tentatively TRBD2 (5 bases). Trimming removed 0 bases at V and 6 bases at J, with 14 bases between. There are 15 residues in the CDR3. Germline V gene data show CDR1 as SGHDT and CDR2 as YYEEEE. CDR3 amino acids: CASSLGTPQRDTQYF. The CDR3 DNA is TGTGCCAGCAGCTTGGGGACTCCCCAGCGCGATACGCAGTATTTT. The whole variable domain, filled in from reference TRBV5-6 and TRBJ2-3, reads DAGVTQSPTHLIKTRGQQVTLRCSPKSGHDTVSWYQQALGQGPQFIFQYYEEEERQRGNFPDRFSGHQFPNYSSELNVNALLLGDSALYLCASSLGTPQRDTQYFGPGTRLTVL.

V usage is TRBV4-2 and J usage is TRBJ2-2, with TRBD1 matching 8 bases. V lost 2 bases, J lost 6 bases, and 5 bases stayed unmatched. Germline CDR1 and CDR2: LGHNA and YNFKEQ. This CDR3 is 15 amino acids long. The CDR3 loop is CASSQPDRGPGELFF. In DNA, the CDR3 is TGTGCCAGCAGCCAACCTGACAGGGGTCCCGGGGAGCTGTTTTTT.